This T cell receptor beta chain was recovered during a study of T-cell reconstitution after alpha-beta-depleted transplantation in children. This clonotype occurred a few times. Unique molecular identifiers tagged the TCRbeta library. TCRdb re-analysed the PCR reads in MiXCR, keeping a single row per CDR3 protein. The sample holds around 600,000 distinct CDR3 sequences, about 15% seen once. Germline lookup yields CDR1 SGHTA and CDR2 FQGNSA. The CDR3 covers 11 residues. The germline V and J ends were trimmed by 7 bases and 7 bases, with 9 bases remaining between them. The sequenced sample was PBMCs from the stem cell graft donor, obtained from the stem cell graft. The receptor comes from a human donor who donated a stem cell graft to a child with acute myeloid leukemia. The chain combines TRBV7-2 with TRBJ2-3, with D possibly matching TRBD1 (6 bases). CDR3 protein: CASKGEHTQYF. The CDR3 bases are TGTGCCAGCAAGGGGGAGCATACGCAGTATTTT.